The next 25 T cell receptor beta chains were all read from a single sample in a study of CD8 T cells in Susac syndrome. An input of roughly 0.45 to 1 ug of RNA was subjected to reverse transcription using random hexamers. TCRdb reprocessed the immunoSEQ multiplex PCR reads with MiXCR, giving one entry per CDR3 protein. The table shows 200,000 or so distinct CDR3 sequences, with about 95% occurring only once. Sequenced input: CD4+ T cells from PBMCs. The receptor source for this set is a human donor with multiple sclerosis.

This chain joins TRBV9 and TRBJ2-7; TRBD2 might be the D (5 bases). The CDR3 covers 15 residues. Germline-derived CDR1 and CDR2 are SGDLS and YYNGEE. Trimming stripped 5 bases from V and 3 bases from J, with 18 bases between. DNA of the CDR3: TGTGCCAGCAGTGAAGGGCCGGGAACCAGCTACGAGCAGTACTTC. Amino acid sequence: CASSEGPGTSYEQYF.

This chain connects TRBV30 to TRBJ2-7, with TRBD2 identical over 10 bases. Trimming took 4 bases from V and 1 from J; bases not matched to a gene: 4. CDR3 length: 14 residues. Germline V CDR1 and CDR2: GTSNPN, SVGIG (reference sequence). CDR3 sequence reads: CAWTAGGRSYEQYF. The CDR3 DNA reads TGTGCCTGGACAGCGGGAGGGAGATCCTACGAGCAGTACTTC.

V usage is TRBV20-1 and J usage is TRBJ1-2, with D maybe TRBD1 (5 bases). Germline CDR1 is DFQATT and CDR2 is SNEGSKA (reference sequence). The CDR3 is made up of 15 amino acids. Trimming removed 3 bases from V and 4 bases from J, with 18 bases in between. CDR3 sequence (DNA): TGCAGTGCTAGGAAGGGCAGGGTGGGAGGCTATGGCTACACCTTC. It specifies CSARKGRVGGYGYTF.

The chain links TRBV25-1 to TRBJ2-6; no clear D gene. The CDR3 runs 16 residues. Germline V gene lookup returns CDR1 MGHDK and CDR2 SYGVNS. Trimming shortened V by 9 bases and J by 0 bases, and 15 bases separated the two germline ends. The CDR3 nucleotides are TGTGCCAGTCATCCGGGCATGAACTCTGGGGCCAACGTCCTGACTTTC. This gives the protein CASHPGMNSGANVLTF.

The chain joins TRBV29-1 to TRBJ2-3, with TRBD2 identical over 7 bases. Trimming took 4 bases from V and 6 from J; bases not matched to a gene: 7. Germline CDR1 is SQVTM and CDR2 is ANQGSEA. The CDR3 runs 13 residues. The CDR3 sequence: CSVGWRGGDTQYF. The CDR3 nucleotides are TGCAGCGTTGGCTGGCGGGGAGGGGATACGCAGTATTTT.

This clonotype was found a few times. The chain combines TRBV5-4 with TRBJ2-7, with a weak D call TRBD2 (5 bases). Trimming took 7 bases from V and 1 from J, leaving 6 bases between them. Germline values: CDR1 SGHNT, CDR2 YYREEE (reference sequence). The CDR3 is 11 residues long. The CDR3 spells CASSGSYEQYF. CDR3 coding DNA: TGTGCCAGCTCGGGGTCCTACGAGCAGTACTTC.

The J gene is TRBJ2-5, the V gene TRBV24-1, with 14 nucleotides matching TRBD2. The J segment lost 5 bases and the V segment lost 0 bases, leaving 4 bases of the junction unmatched. CDR3 length: 17 amino acids. Germline CDR1 reads KGHDR; CDR2 reads SFDVKD. CDR3 sequence (DNA): TGTGCCACCAGTGATTTGGGGACTAGCGGGAGAAGGGAGACCCAGTACTTC. This encodes CATSDLGTSGRRETQYF.

V and J are TRBV7-3 and TRBJ1-1; TRBD1 matches 8 bases. V lost 5 bases to trimming and J lost 1 base; unmatched junction nucleotides: 6. The CDR3 runs to 15 residues. Germline V CDR1 and CDR2: SGHTA, FQGTGA. The CDR3 region has the DNA TGTGCCAGCAGCCGACAGGGGAATGGGAACACTGAAGCTTTCTTT. This codes for CASSRQGNGNTEAFF.

The rearrangement uses TRBV20-1 and TRBJ2-3; unclear D gene. The CDR3 sequence is 15 residues long. With 3 bases removed from V and 3 bases from J, the gap between germline ends came to 16 bases. The germline V gene has CDR1 DFQATT and CDR2 SNEGSKA (reference sequence). CDR3 DNA: TGCAGTGCTAGGTTGAGGCGGCCTTTTACAGATACGCAGTATTTT. It codes for CSARLRRPFTDTQYF.

The rearrangement uses TRBV29-1 and TRBJ2-7, with D possibly TRBD1 on 6 matching bases. Germline CDR1 reads SQVTM; CDR2 reads ANQGSEA. With 7 bases removed from V and 0 bases from J, the gap between germline ends came to 10 bases. The CDR3 contains 12 residues. CDR3 residues: CSAQGSSYEQYF. CDR3 nucleotide sequence: TGCAGCGCCCAGGGGAGCTCCTACGAGCAGTACTTC.

The rearrangement links TRBV4-1 to TRBJ2-7; 13 nucleotides agree with TRBD2. This CDR3 spans 17 amino acids. Germline-derived CDR1 and CDR2 are MGHRA and YSYEKL. V shed 0 bases, J shed 6 bases, and the junction held 8 bases outside the gene matches. Here the CDR3 DNA reads TGCGCCAGCAGCCAAGATCTCAGGACTAGCGGGAGTGGCGAGCAGTACTTC. Its translation is CASSQDLRTSGSGEQYF.

The rearrangement links TRBV9 to TRBJ1-2; a weak D match, TRBD1 (6 bases). CDR1 and CDR2 from the germline V gene are SGDLS and YYNGEE. The ends were cut back, 3 bases at V and 10 bases at J, with 13 bases in the middle. The CDR3 is made up of 12 amino acids. This CDR3 reads CASSAGQLTYTF. CDR3 coding DNA: TGTGCCAGCAGCGCAGGACAGCTGACCTACACCTTC.

This chain uses TRBV7-9 with TRBJ1-1; D gene unclear. V was pared by 2 bases and J by 6 bases, with 4 bases between. The CDR3 consists of 11 residues. From germline, CDR1 is SEHNR and CDR2 FQNEAQ (reference sequence). CDR3 in amino acids: CASSLSPEAFF. CDR3 in DNA: TGTGCCAGCAGCTTAAGTCCTGAAGCTTTCTTT.

For the CDR3, the DNA is TGTGCCATCGCACTAGCGGACTCGCACGAGCAGTACTTC. Translation gives CAIALADSHEQYF. The rearrangement uses TRBV2 and TRBJ2-7; the match to TRBD2 covers 8 bases. The germline CDR1 and CDR2 sequences are SNHLY and FYNNEI. The CDR3 consists of 13 residues. J was trimmed by 5 bases and V by 10 bases; bases with no gene match: 10.

The DNA of the CDR3 is TGCGCCAGCAGCAGGAAGGCTGGAGAGACCCAGTACTTC. It specifies CASSRKAGETQYF. The chain is built from TRBV5-1 and TRBJ2-5; D unclear. The V gene's germline CDR1 is SGHRS and CDR2 YFSETQ. CDR3 length: 13 amino acids. The V end was cut by 4 bases, the J end by 4 bases, with 11 bases between.

This clonotype is a singleton in its sample. The chain employs TRBV29-1 and TRBJ2-5; 8 bases fit TRBD1. The V gene end was trimmed by 6 bases and the J gene end by 3 bases; junction bases not matched to a gene: 9. The CDR3 has 14 residues. Germline V gives CDR1 SQVTM, CDR2 ANQGSEA. The CDR3 reads CSVHGQGGEETQYF. As DNA, the CDR3 is TGCAGCGTACATGGACAGGGCGGTGAAGAGACCCAGTACTTC.

The chain carries TRBV20-1 and TRBJ2-1, with 7 bases that match TRBD2. With 1 base clipped from V and 0 bases from J, the junction kept 6 bases outside the gene matches. Germline V gives CDR1 DFQATT, CDR2 SNEGSKA (reference sequence). The CDR3 spans 16 residues. CDR3 loop: CSARGGAGSSYNEQFF. The DNA for the CDR3 is TGCAGTGCTAGAGGGGGAGCGGGGAGCTCCTACAATGAGCAGTTCTTC.

This clonotype came up a few times. The chain combines TRBV12-3 or TRBV12-4 with TRBJ2-3; 8 positions match TRBD2. The CDR3 covers 15 residues. The V gene end was trimmed by 2 bases and the J gene end by 3 bases; junction bases not matched to a gene: 4. The CDR3 DNA is TGTGCCAGCAGTTTAAGCGGGAGATCTACAGATACGCAGTATTTT. Its protein is CASSLSGRSTDTQYF.

J is TRBJ2-2 and V is TRBV27; D may correspond to TRBD1 or TRBD2 (5 bases each). Germline CDR1 and CDR2: MNHEY and SMNVEV (reference sequence). The CDR3 is made up of 16 amino acids. With 0 bases removed from V and 0 bases from J, the gap between germline ends came to 8 bases. The CDR3 nucleotides are TGTGCCAGCAGTTTATCGGGGCGGGCGAACACCGGGGAGCTGTTTTTT. Its translation: CASSLSGRANTGELFF.

V and J are TRBV12-5 and TRBJ2-7, with D possibly matching TRBD1 (6 bases). This CDR3 is 12 amino acids long. Looked up from germline, CDR1 is LGHNT and CDR2 is FRNRAP. Between the trimmed V and J ends, which lost 5 bases and 6 bases, there was a span of 11 bases. CDR3 amino acids: CASGPDRFEQYF. The CDR3 bases are TGTGCTAGTGGTCCCGACAGGTTCGAGCAGTACTTC.

This chain joins TRBV14 and TRBJ1-4; D not certain. Per the germline V gene, CDR1 is SGHDN and CDR2 is FVKESK. The CDR3 is made up of 13 amino acids. The V gene lost 2 bases and the J gene lost 7 bases, with 8 bases spanning the gap. The CDR3 sequence is CASSQTESEKLFF. The CDR3 nucleotides read TGTGCCAGCAGCCAAACTGAGAGTGAAAAACTGTTTTTT.

J is TRBJ1-5 and V is TRBV12-5; the D is unclear. CDR3 length: 13 amino acids. Looked up from germline, CDR1 is LGHNT and CDR2 is FRNRAP. V lost 7 bases and J lost 4, with 11 bases in between. The chain's CDR3 is CASAAEGNQPQHF. The CDR3 coding sequence is TGTGCTAGTGCCGCGGAAGGGAATCAGCCCCAGCATTTT.

The chain employs TRBV6-6 and TRBJ2-3, with 10 bases that match TRBD2. V shed 6 bases, J shed 3 bases, and the junction held 9 bases outside the gene matches. The CDR3 is 16 amino acids. Germline loops: CDR1 MNHNY, CDR2 SVGAGI (reference sequence). In DNA, the CDR3 is TGTGCCAGCAGCCCGCAGCGGGGGGGCGTAACAGATACGCAGTATTTT. Translating it yields CASSPQRGGVTDTQYF.

J is TRBJ1-2 and V is TRBV12-3 or TRBV12-4; D gene uncertain. This CDR3 is built from 13 residues. Trimming took 5 bases from V and 0 from J, leaving 7 bases between them. CDR3 DNA sequence: TGTGCCAGCAGTGTCATAGCTAACTATGGCTACACCTTC. It is translated as CASSVIANYGYTF.

The rearrangement links TRBV5-1 to TRBJ2-5, with TRBD2 as a possible D gene (5 bases). Trimming removed 0 bases at V and 1 base at J, with 10 bases between. The CDR3 runs to 15 residues. CDR1 SGHRS and CDR2 YFSETQ come from the germline V gene. Here the CDR3 DNA reads TGCGCCAGCAGCTTGGACGGGAAGGGCCAAGAGACCCAGTACTTC. Translating it yields CASSLDGKGQETQYF.